The 23 T cell receptor beta chains below come from one sample, sequenced in a study of cytomegalovirus exposure and HLA in healthy donors. The PCR contained 60 Vbeta and 13 Jbeta primers. Measured with immunoSEQ multiplex PCR; TCRdb has only the in-frame clones, and not every one. The table lists approximately 190,000 clones, around 90% of them singletons. The specimen sequenced was PBMCs. The receptors originated from a boy between 2 and 10 years old in good health and CMV-seronegative.

This clone occurred a few times. The chain is built from TRBV10-2 and TRBJ1-4; D possibly corresponds to TRBD1 (5 bases). This CDR3 is built from 15 residues. V lost 6 bases and J 2 bases, leaving 13 bases between the germline ends. Per germline, CDR1 WSHSY and CDR2 SAAADI. This CDR3 is CASRTMRGTNEKLFF. The CDR3 coding sequence is TGCGCCAGCAGAACAATGCGGGGGACTAATGAAAAACTGTTTTTT.

The chain carries TRBV18 and TRBJ1-1, with D uncertain. The CDR3 spans 18 residues. Trimming pared 2 bases from V and 3 bases from J, leaving 22 bases between. CDR1 is KGHSH and CDR2 is LQKENI in the germline V gene. The CDR3: CASSPFFGGPGGDTEAFF. CDR3 bases: TGTGCCAGCTCACCATTTTTCGGCGGGCCGGGCGGGGACACTGAAGCTTTCTTT.

The rearrangement uses TRBV9 and TRBJ2-5; 8 bases fit TRBD2. The V segment lost 4 bases and the J segment 5 bases; nucleotides outside the gene matches: 10. The CDR3 length is 15 residues. The germline CDR1 and CDR2 sequences are SGDLS and YYNGEE. The CDR3 sequence is CASSSSGGAWETQYF. The CDR3 nucleotides are TGTGCCAGCAGCTCCAGCGGGGGAGCTTGGGAGACCCAGTACTTC.

The chain is built from TRBV4-2 and TRBJ1-6; possibly TRBD1 for D (6 bases). Trimming pared 1 base from V and 8 bases from J, leaving 18 bases between. CDR3 length: 17 amino acids. In germline, CDR1 is LGHNA, CDR2 YNFKEQ. Written as DNA, the CDR3 is TGTGCCAGCAGCCAAGGGGGCTCCGGGACACTACATTCACCCCTCCACTTT. Protein product: CASSQGGSGTLHSPLHF.

V is TRBV5-8 and J is TRBJ2-3, with 9 positions matching TRBD1. Trimming removed 3 bases from V and 6 bases from J; junction bases left unmatched: 5. Germline V lookup: CDR1 SGHTS, CDR2 YDEGEE. The CDR3 runs 14 residues. DNA for the CDR3: TGTGCCAGCAGCTCAGGACAGGGGATGGATACGCAGTATTTT. The encoded protein is CASSSGQGMDTQYF.

In its sample, this clone was seen a few times. The CDR3 DNA follows: TGTGCCAGCAGCAGGGACAGCCCTAACTATGGCTACACCTTC. Its translation is CASSRDSPNYGYTF. The chain joins TRBV9 to TRBJ1-2; TRBD1 agrees at 7 bases. Germline V CDR1 and CDR2: SGDLS, YYNGEE. There are 14 residues in the CDR3. The V segment lost 4 bases and the J segment 0 bases; nucleotides outside the gene matches: 3.

In its sample, this clone was seen a few times. This rearrangement joins TRBV6-4 to TRBJ2-1, with 12 bases fitting TRBD2. CDR1 and CDR2 (germline): MRHNA, SNTAGT. CDR3 length: 16 amino acids. The junction had 9 bases not matched to a gene; V was cut back by 6 bases and J by 6 bases. The CDR3 sequence: CASSEVGTSGFNEQFF. In DNA, the CDR3 is TGTGCCAGCAGCGAGGTAGGGACTAGCGGGTTCAATGAGCAGTTCTTC.

This clone showed up just once. One junction end disagrees with the germline gene, perhaps due to a read error. V is TRBV19 and J is TRBJ1-1; D remains ambiguous. Germline lookup yields CDR1 LNHDA and CDR2 SQIVND (reference sequence). The CDR3 runs 15 residues. The CDR3 DNA follows: TGTGCCAGTAGCATAGTAGCGGTTTTGAACACTGAAGCTTTCTTT. Protein product: CASSIVAVLNTEAFF.

V is TRBV5-4 and J is TRBJ2-2; D may be TRBD2 (6 bases). Between the trimmed V and J ends, which lost 7 bases and 0 bases, there was a span of 13 bases. Germline V gene data show CDR1 as SGHNT and CDR2 as YYREEE (reference sequence). This CDR3 region has 15 residues. In nucleotides, the CDR3 is TGTGCCAGCCGACGGGAGCAAGCGAACACCGGGGAGCTGTTTTTT. Its protein is CASRREQANTGELFF.

CDR3 in amino acids: CASSSGPNTGELFF. The CDR3 coding sequence is TGTGCCAGCAGTTCTGGGCCGAACACCGGGGAGCTGTTTTTT. The chain employs TRBV7-6 and TRBJ2-2; no firm D call. The ends were cut back, 6 bases at V and 0 bases at J, with 8 bases in the middle. The CDR3 is 14 residues long. Germline loops: CDR1 SGHVS, CDR2 FNYEAQ.

The chain carries TRBV5-4 and TRBJ2-7, with a possible D match to TRBD2 (6 bases). The CDR3 consists of 12 residues. CDR1 and CDR2 from the germline V gene are SGHNT and YYREEE (reference sequence). The ends were cut back, 3 bases at V and 6 bases at J, with 10 bases in the middle. CDR3 nucleotide sequence: TGTGCCAGCAGCTACCCAGCGGGCGAGCAGTACTTC. Protein: CASSYPAGEQYF.

This rearrangement joins TRBV6-1 to TRBJ2-1; TRBD1 matches 10 bases. CDR3 length equals 14 residues. Germline trimming cut 5 bases from V and 5 bases from J; bases unmatched to any gene: 3. The germline gives CDR1 MNHNS, CDR2 SASEGT. The CDR3 loop reads CASSHGTGDNEQFF. In DNA, the CDR3 is TGTGCCAGCAGTCACGGGACAGGGGACAATGAGCAGTTCTTC.

The chain recombines TRBV15 with TRBJ2-4, with 11 bases matching TRBD2. CDR3 length: 15 amino acids. The germline V gene encodes CDR1 LNHNV and CDR2 YYDKDF (reference sequence). V dropped 6 bases and J dropped 6; count of bases not matched to a gene: 7. The DNA for the CDR3 is TGTGCCACCAGTCATCTAGCGGGAGGTGTAAACATTCAGTACTTC. Protein sequence: CATSHLAGGVNIQYF. The whole variable domain, filled in from reference TRBV15 and TRBJ2-4, reads DAMVIQNPRYQVTQFGKPVTLSCSQTLNHNVMYWYQQKSSQAPKLLFHYYDKDFNNEADTPDNFQSRRPNTSFCFLDIRSPGLGDTAMYLCATSHLAGGVNIQYFGAGTRLSVL.

A note on this clone: A junction end diverges from the germline sequence, so it may reflect a read error. V and J are TRBV7-9 and TRBJ2-6; D gene uncertain. In germline, CDR1 is SEHNR, CDR2 FQNEAQ (reference sequence). This CDR3 contains 16 residues. The CDR3 reads CSSLRAGVSGANVLTF. CDR3 in DNA: TGTTCCAGCTTACGAGCCGGAGTATCTGGGGCCAACGTCCTGACTTTC.

The rearrangement links TRBV5-1 to TRBJ2-7; possibly TRBD2 for D (5 bases). V dropped 3 bases and J dropped 3 bases, with 13 bases sitting between them. The CDR3 is 14 amino acids. The germline V gene has CDR1 SGHRS and CDR2 YFSETQ. CDR3 loop: CASSSSRTDYEQYF. The CDR3 nucleotides read TGCGCCAGCAGCTCAAGCCGGACTGACTACGAGCAGTACTTC.

The chain uses TRBV28 and TRBJ1-3, with D perhaps TRBD1 (6 bases). The germline V gene has CDR1 MDHEN and CDR2 SYDVKM. The CDR3 sequence is 14 residues long. The germline V and J ends were trimmed by 10 bases and 7 bases, with 20 bases remaining between them. The CDR3 protein is CANTNPGQRNTIYF. The CDR3 coding sequence is TGTGCCAACACTAACCCGGGACAACGGAACACCATATATTTT.

This clone was seen just once. V gene TRBV28 combines with J gene TRBJ2-2; D might be TRBD1 (5 bases). The CDR3 length is 15 residues. Trimming cost V 8 bases and J 5 bases, with 18 bases left between them. Germline loops: CDR1 MDHEN, CDR2 SYDVKM. This chain's CDR3 is CASETGRAVTGELFF. DNA of the CDR3: TGTGCCAGCGAGACGGGCAGGGCGGTGACCGGGGAGCTGTTTTTT.

The gene calls are TRBV28 and TRBJ2-7, with TRBD1 matching 7 bases. Germline V gene data show CDR1 as MDHEN and CDR2 as SYDVKM. The CDR3 runs to 14 residues. V trimming: 4 bases; J trimming: 4 bases; junction bases outside the gene matches: 7. CDR3 in amino acids: CASSSTDREYEQYF. CDR3 DNA: TGTGCCAGCAGTTCGACTGACAGGGAGTACGAGCAGTACTTC.

The chain joins TRBV27 to TRBJ2-1; 7 nucleotides line up with TRBD2. The germline gives CDR1 MNHEY, CDR2 SMNVEV (reference sequence). CDR3 size: 15 residues. J lost 6 bases, V lost 4 bases, and 9 bases had no gene match. This CDR3 reads CASSWSGKGPNEQFF. CDR3 nucleotide sequence: TGTGCCAGCAGTTGGAGCGGGAAGGGCCCCAATGAGCAGTTCTTC.

The V call is TRBV27, the J call TRBJ2-5; D may be TRBD2 (6 bases). Trimming took off 4 bases at V and 3 bases at J, with 15 bases between the two ends. The CDR3 loop spans 15 amino acids. Germline V CDR1 and CDR2: MNHEY, SMNVEV (reference sequence). The CDR3 loop reads CASSSPLGGEETQYF. In DNA form, the CDR3 reads TGTGCCAGCAGTTCCCCCCTGGGAGGAGAAGAGACCCAGTACTTC.

The chain recombines TRBV25-1 with TRBJ2-7; D remains ambiguous. V was trimmed by 3 bases and J by 7 bases, leaving 7 bases between them. This CDR3 has 11 amino acids. Germline V gene lookup returns CDR1 MGHDK and CDR2 SYGVNS. The CDR3 loop is CASSDLREQYF. CDR3 sequence (DNA): TGTGCCAGCAGTGATCTTCGGGAGCAGTACTTC.

The chain recombines TRBV6-1 with TRBJ2-7; 11 bases line up with TRBD2. V dropped 6 bases and J dropped 8; count of bases not matched to a gene: 9. Germline lookup yields CDR1 MNHNS and CDR2 SASEGT. This CDR3 has 14 amino acids. The CDR3 region has the DNA TGTGCCAGCAGGGTTACTAGCGGGGGCGGCCAGCAGTACTTC. It codes for CASRVTSGGGQQYF.

CDR3 sequence: CASSLSSGKQETQYF. The CDR3 bases are TGCGCCAGCAGCCTGTCTAGCGGGAAGCAAGAGACCCAGTACTTC. The V gene is TRBV5-1, the J gene TRBJ2-5; 9 nucleotides align to TRBD2. The J segment lost 2 bases and the V segment lost 4 bases, leaving 6 bases of the junction unmatched. This CDR3 contains 15 residues. CDR1 is SGHRS and CDR2 is YFSETQ in the germline V gene.